This T cell receptor (beta chain) was retrieved from a study of OX40 agonist ivuxolimab in advanced cancers. Method: immunoSEQ multiplex PCR; TCRdb's copy keeps in-frame clones and lacks some. This table has some 77,000 clones, around 86% appearing once. This TCR derives from an adult with an advanced solid tumor such as melanoma, head and neck, liver or kidney cancer. Here the sequenced sample was CD4+ or CD8+ T cells sorted from blood, taken in a trial of the OX40 agonist ivuxolimab.

CDR3 loop: CSVVFGGGSNNEQFF. CDR3 coding DNA: TGCAGCGTTGTCTTTGGCGGGGGGTCCAACAATGAGCAGTTCTTC. This chain connects TRBV29-1 to TRBJ2-1; the match to TRBD2 covers 8 bases. CDR1 and CDR2 from the germline V gene are SQVTM and ANQGSEA. This CDR3 region has 15 residues. J lost 5 bases, V lost 4 bases, and 10 bases had no gene match.